One T cell receptor beta chain is described in this entry. No antigen is known for it. This entry belongs to a study of cytomegalovirus exposure and HLA in healthy donors. Study-level background: Out of 398 genotyped donors, around 80% belonged to the Caucasian-associated ancestry cluster. Study-wide findings and caveats: The study put roughly 160 TCR beta chains on its list as cytomegalovirus-associated. Earlier results showed most TCR beta V segments being productive about 90% or about 30% of the time.

V was cut by 6 bases and J by 1 base, with 15 bases left in between. The germline V gene encodes CDR1 SQVTM and CDR2 ANQGSEA. This CDR3 has 14 amino acids. Vbeta (60) and Jbeta (13) primers were used in the PCR. Some clones are missing from TCRdb's copy, which holds only in-frame ones; the method was immunoSEQ multiplex PCR. This sample has about 190,000 clones, with about three quarters found just once. The sequenced sample was PBMCs. This chain links TRBV29-1 with TRBJ1-1; no reliable D call. The sequence was collected from a woman aged 25 to 39 in good health and CMV-seropositive. The CDR3 region has the DNA TGCAGCGTGACCGCGGCGTCCCCGAACACTGAAGCTTTCTTT. It codes for CSVTAASPNTEAFF.